Here is one TCR beta chain with its context. This specimen comes from a study of blood T cell repertoires in COVID-19. Whole-study context: In each case, the material was cDNA or gDNA derived from T cells, B-cell-depleted T cells, or PBMCs.

As handled by the study authors: The assay estimated nucleated cells by amplifying reference gene primers. The assay was immunoSEQ multiplex PCR, and TCRdb's table has in-frame clones only and misses some. V and J calls and clone size come straight from that table; D and trimming were deduced from the DNA. Found here are 95,000 to 150,000 clones, 86% of them singletons; the top ten hold approximately 4.3%. J was trimmed by 2 bases and V by 0 bases; bases with no gene match: 4. CDR1 SGHNT and CDR2 YYREEE come from the germline V gene (reference sequence). The CDR3 loop spans 15 amino acids. The origin of this receptor is a man aged 40-49 years with acute or convalescent COVID-19. This chain joins TRBV5-4 and TRBJ1-1, with TRBD1 matching over 7 bases. The specimen was peripheral blood. The CDR3 coding sequence is TGTGCCAGCAGCTTGGTCGGACAGGAAAACACTGAAGCTTTCTTT. Translation: CASSLVGQENTEAFF.